This is a list of T cell receptor beta chains from one sample in a study of blood T cell repertoires in COVID-19. The method was immunoSEQ multiplex PCR; TCRdb's version includes in-frame clones alone and lacks a portion of them. The sample lists about 87,000 clones; around 80% were seen once. Material: peripheral blood. Receptors were obtained from a woman aged 55-69 years with acute or convalescent COVID-19. CDR3s include the opening cysteine and the closing phenylalanine or tryptophan. D genes are given only for firm matches. Size tells how often a clone was seen (once, few, many) or the class of an expanded clone, and some rows leave it out.

NA TRBJ1-5 TRBV7-6 NA TGTGCCAGCAGCTTAGGGGGAGGCTGGGGATCCGGCAATCAGCCCCAGCATTTT CASSLGGGWGSGNQPQHF
TRBD1 TRBJ2-5 TRBV28 NA TGTGCCAGCAGTGACAGGGGTCGGGAGACCCAGTACTTC CASSDRGRETQYF
NA TRBJ1-3 TRBV7-2 NA TGTGCCAGCAGCCCTGAAGGGACAACTGGAAACACCATATATTTT CASSPEGTTGNTIYF
TRBD1 TRBJ1-1 TRBV6-5 NA TGTGCCAGCAGGCTTGACAGGGTGAACACTGAAGCTTTCTTT CASRLDRVNTEAFF
NA TRBJ1-4 TRBV18 NA TGTGCCAGCTCGCCCCCGGGTAATGAAAAACTGTTTTTT CASSPPGNEKLFF
TRBD1 TRBJ1-2 TRBV24-1 NA TGTGCCACCAGTGACGCGACCACAGGGGACTATGGCTACACCTTC CATSDATTGDYGYTF
NA TRBJ1-2 TRBV6-2/TRBV6-3 few TGTGCCAGCAGTTACTCTGGGCAGGGAAACTATGGCTACACCTTC CASSYSGQGNYGYTF
NA TRBJ1-2 TRBV9 NA TGTGCCAGCAGCGTAGAAGGGGGCTATGGCTACACCTTC CASSVEGGYGYTF
TRBD1 TRBJ2-7 TRBV6-4 NA TGTGCCAGCAGTGTTAACCCCGGGACAGGTAACGAGCAGTACTTC CASSVNPGTGNEQYF
NA TRBJ2-3 TRBV11-3 NA TGTGCCAGCAGCTTAGGGGTAGCCTTACCCAGCACAGATACGCAGTATTTT CASSLGVALPSTDTQYF
NA TRBJ1-1 TRBV5-4 NA TGTGCCAGCAGCCCCTGGGGGGGGCGGACTGAAGCTTTCTTT CASSPWGGRTEAFF
NA TRBJ1-3 TRBV11-2 many TGTGCCAGCAGCTTAGAAGGGGGTGCCTCTGGAAACACCATATATTTT CASSLEGGASGNTIYF
TRBD1 TRBJ1-1 TRBV5-1 NA TGCGCCAGCAGCTTGGAAGGGGGCCGCACTGAAGCTTTCTTT CASSLEGGRTEAFF
TRBD1 TRBJ1-4 TRBV5-4 NA TGTGCCAGCAGCTTCAAACCCAGGGGGCCGGAAAAACTGTTTTTT CASSFKPRGPEKLFF
NA TRBJ1-1 TRBV15 NA TGTGCCACCAGCACGACAGGTGAAGGCGTAGCTTTCTTT CATSTTGEGVAFF
NA TRBJ1-1 TRBV5-1 once TGCGCCAGCACCCCGGGGAGTATGAACACTGAAGCTTTCTTT CASTPGSMNTEAFF
TRBD2 TRBJ2-4 TRBV7-8 NA TGTGCCAGCAGTCTACTAGCGGGGAAAAACATTCAGTACTTC CASSLLAGKNIQYF
NA TRBJ1-3 TRBV4-2 NA TGTGCCAGCAGCCAAGATCGGAACACCATATATTTT CASSQDRNTIYF
NA TRBJ1-5 TRBV2 few TGTGCCAGCAGCGGGGATCGGATTCAGCCCCAGCATTTT CASSGDRIQPQHF
TRBD2 TRBJ2-2 TRBV11-2 NA TGTGCCAGCAGCTTAACTAGCGGGGGAGTCAACACCGGGGAGCTGTTTTTT CASSLTSGGVNTGELFF
TRBD2 TRBJ2-7 TRBV7-9 few TGTGCCAGTGAGCGGGGGGCCTCCTACGAGCAGTACTTC CASERGASYEQYF
NA TRBJ2-7 TRBV11-2 NA TGTGCCAGCAGCTCGCCGACTAGACCCTACGAGCAGTACTTC CASSSPTRPYEQYF
NA TRBJ1-1 TRBV13 few TGTGCCAGCAGCTCAACAGGGAACACTGAAGCTTTCTTT CASSSTGNTEAFF
NA TRBJ2-5 TRBV5-1 NA TGCGCCAGCAGCTCCCTGGGGGCAGGGGAGACCCAGTACTTC CASSSLGAGETQYF
NA TRBJ2-2 TRBV5-6 NA TGTGCCAGCAGCGCCCCAGGGGCGAACACCGGGGAGCTGTTTTTT CASSAPGANTGELFF
NA TRBJ1-4 TRBV5-1 NA TGCGCCAGCAGCTCATCGGGGGCTAATGAAAAACTGTTTTTT CASSSSGANEKLFF
TRBD1 TRBJ2-7 TRBV6-2/TRBV6-3 NA TGTGCCAGCAGCATCTTACAGGGGGCCTACGAGCAGTACTTC CASSILQGAYEQYF
TRBD1 TRBJ1-1 TRBV19 NA TGTGCCAGTAGTATAGGGACAGGGAACCTAAACACTGAAGCTTTCTTT CASSIGTGNLNTEAFF
TRBD1 TRBJ1-1 TRBV3-1/TRBV3-2 NA TGTGCCAGCAGCCAATGGGACAGATCGAACACTGAAGCTTTCTTT CASSQWDRSNTEAFF
TRBD1 TRBJ2-7 TRBV5-1 NA TGCGCCAGCAGCTTAGGGGGCGACGAGCAGTACTTC CASSLGGDEQYF
NA TRBJ2-2 TRBV11-2 once TGTGCCAGCAGAGTAAGACTAGCGAACACCGGGGAGCTGTTTTTT CASRVRLANTGELFF
TRBD1 TRBJ2-1 TRBV7-7 NA TGTGCTAGCAGCTTAGATAAGGGGGCACTGAATGAGCAGTTCTTC CASSLDKGALNEQFF
NA TRBJ2-1 TRBV24-1 few TGTGCCACCTTAAGCAGGGTAAATGAGCAGTTCTTC CATLSRVNEQFF
NA TRBJ2-3 TRBV12-3/TRBV12-4 NA TGTGCCAGCAGTCCGTTCACAGATACGCAGTATTTT CASSPFTDTQYF
NA TRBJ2-2 TRBV10-3 NA TGTGCCATCGGGGCAGTTAACACCGGGGAGCTGTTTTTT CAIGAVNTGELFF
NA TRBJ1-2 TRBV6-4 NA TGTGCCAGCAGGGCGGGAACGCACAGCTATGGCTACACCTTC CASRAGTHSYGYTF
NA TRBJ1-1 TRBV5-1 NA TGCGCCAGCTACCTCCGAGGACAAGCCAACACTGAAGCTTTCTTT CASYLRGQANTEAFF
TRBD1 TRBJ1-1 TRBV19 NA TGTGCCAGTAGTGTGGGACAGGGGGCCGCTGAAGCTTTCTTT CASSVGQGAAEAFF
NA TRBJ1-2 TRBV30 NA TGTGCCTGGAGTGTACAAGGGGTTGTCGGTGGCTACACCTTC CAWSVQGVVGGYTF
TRBD1 TRBJ2-3 TRBV5-8 NA TGTGCCAGCAGCTTGGGACAGGGGTACACAGATACGCAGTATTTT CASSLGQGYTDTQYF
NA TRBJ1-1 TRBV9 NA TGTGCCAGCAGCGTAGGACAGTTCATGAACACTGAAGCTTTCTTT CASSVGQFMNTEAFF
TRBD1 TRBJ1-5 TRBV19 few TGTGCCAGTAGCCGGGACAGGGACGTACTTATGCCCCAGCATTTT CASSRDRDVLMPQHF
NA TRBJ2-3 TRBV14 once TGTGCCACCAGCCGTAGGACAGCTAGCACAGATACGCAGTATTTT CATSRRTASTDTQYF
NA TRBJ2-1 TRBV1 few TGCACCAGCAGCCAACCACTAGCGGGGGCTCGGGATGAGCAGTTCTTC CTSSQPLAGARDEQFF
TRBD2 TRBJ2-3 TRBV7-3 NA TGTGCCAGCAGGCAGGGACTAGCGGGGGTCTCTAGCACAGATACGCAGTATTTT CASRQGLAGVSSTDTQYF
TRBD1 TRBJ1-1 TRBV20-1 NA TGCAGTGCTAGTACGGTAGGGCAGGGGGACACTGAAGCTTTCTTT CSASTVGQGDTEAFF
NA TRBJ1-5 TRBV27 NA TGTGCCAGCAGTTCATTGGGGGCAGGGGATCAGCCCCAGCATTTT CASSSLGAGDQPQHF
TRBD1 TRBJ1-2 TRBV30 NA TGTGCCTGGAGGTCCGGACAGGGTGAAGTTTATGGCTACACCTTC CAWRSGQGEVYGYTF
NA TRBJ1-2 TRBV6-5 once TGTGCCAGCACCTCACAGGAGAACTATGGCTACACCTTC CASTSQENYGYTF
NA TRBJ2-4 TRBV27 few TGTGCCAGCAGTTCCAGGACAGAGGCAAACATTCAGTACTTC CASSSRTEANIQYF
NA TRBJ2-2 TRBV6-5 NA TGTGCCAGCAGTTTTTCGACAGGAAGCACCGGGGAGCTGTTTTTT CASSFSTGSTGELFF
TRBD2 TRBJ2-5 TRBV5-1 NA TGCGCCAGCAAGAGGGAAGCGGGAACAAGTGGAGAGACCCAGTACTTC CASKREAGTSGETQYF
NA TRBJ1-3 TRBV3-1/TRBV3-2 NA TGTGCCAGCAGCCCCTCCCAGGGAAACACCATATATTTT CASSPSQGNTIYF
TRBD1 TRBJ2-5 TRBV6-5 NA TGTGCCAGCAGTTACTCCTACAGGGGAAGTGAGACCCAGTACTTC CASSYSYRGSETQYF
NA TRBJ1-5 TRBV9 few TGTGCCAGCAGCGTAGGTCCAGACATTTATAGCAATCAGCCCCAGCATTTT CASSVGPDIYSNQPQHF
NA TRBJ2-7 TRBV24-1 once TGTGCCACCAGTCAGGCAGGATCCTCCTACGAGCAGTACTTC CATSQAGSSYEQYF
NA TRBJ2-2 TRBV6-1 NA TGTGCCAGCAGTGACCGCGGACTGAACACCGGGGAGCTGTTTTTT CASSDRGLNTGELFF
TRBD2 TRBJ2-7 TRBV11-3 NA TGTGCCAGCAGCTCTAGCGGGATAGGCTCCTACGAGCAGTACTTC CASSSSGIGSYEQYF
NA TRBJ1-3 TRBV27 NA TGTGCCAGCAGCGAGCGCTCTGGAAACACCATATATTTT CASSERSGNTIYF
TRBD1 TRBJ1-2 TRBV5-1 once TGCGCCAGCAGCCCGTCCGGGACAGGGCTATCCCGGGGCTACACCTTC CASSPSGTGLSRGYTF